Listed below are T cell receptor beta chains from one sample, sequenced in a study of blood T cell repertoires in COVID-19. Sequencing used immunoSEQ multiplex PCR; TCRdb keeps in-frame clones, though not all of them. The sample has about 76,000 clones, 82% seen once. The sequencing sample was made of peripheral blood. These receptors all come from a human donor in a cohort sampled during active COVID-19. CDR3s include the opening cysteine and the closing phenylalanine or tryptophan. The order of the fields is clone size, V gene, D gene, J gene, CDR3 protein, CDR3 DNA. The D gene is left open where the match is weak. For some rows the clone size is stated as once, few or many, or as a class when expanded; others skip it.

NA,TRBV4-2,TRBD2,TRBJ2-2,CASSQDIAGGRELFF,TGTGCCAGCAGCCAAGATATAGCGGGGGGGCGGGAGCTGTTTTTT
few,TRBV5-4,NA,TRBJ1-3,CASSLTGSSGNTIYF,TGTGCCAGCAGCTTGACAGGGAGCTCTGGAAACACCATATATTTT
NA,TRBV28,TRBD2,TRBJ2-1,CATGGGDRNEQFF,TGTGCCACGGGTGGGGGGGACCGCAATGAGCAGTTCTTC
NA,TRBV2,TRBD1,TRBJ2-2,CASNLRTGGRTGELFF,TGTGCCAGCAACCTTCGGACAGGGGGCAGGACCGGGGAGCTGTTTTTT
NA,TRBV5-4,TRBD1,TRBJ1-2,CASSFSSGQGGGYTF,TGTGCCAGCAGCTTCTCAAGCGGACAGGGGGGCGGCTACACCTTC
NA,TRBV29-1,NA,TRBJ1-3,CSVEVGGGNTIYF,TGCAGCGTTGAAGTGGGAGGAGGAAACACCATATATTTT
NA,TRBV5-1,TRBD1,TRBJ2-7,CASSSDRGFSPSYEQYF,TGCGCCAGCAGCTCGGACAGGGGGTTTTCACCCTCCTACGAGCAGTACTTC
NA,TRBV3-1/TRBV3-2,TRBD1,TRBJ2-1,CASSQDLTGGNEQFF,TGTGCCAGCAGCCAAGATCTCACAGGGGGCAATGAGCAGTTCTTC
NA,TRBV21-1,NA,TRBJ2-5,CASSKRQRQEYF,TGTGCCAGCAGCAAAAGGCAGAGACAAGAGTACTTC
NA,TRBV10-3,NA,TRBJ1-1,CAISESKGEAFF,TGTGCCATCAGTGAGTCAAAGGGGGAAGCTTTCTTT
NA,TRBV6-6,NA,TRBJ2-1,CASSYPTRSYNEQFF,TGTGCCAGCAGTTACCCGACACGCTCCTACAATGAGCAGTTCTTC
few,TRBV6-2/TRBV6-3,TRBD1,TRBJ2-1,CASSYKDRVWFF,TGTGCCAGCAGTTACAAGGACAGGGTATGGTTCTTC
NA,TRBV5-6,NA,TRBJ1-3,CASSLRLSSGNTIYF,TGTGCCAGCAGCCTCCGACTGAGCTCTGGAAACACCATATATTTT
NA,TRBV18,NA,TRBJ1-5,CASSPAGGEVGNQPQHF,TGTGCCAGCTCACCGGCGGGAGGGGAGGTTGGCAATCAGCCCCAGCATTTT
once,TRBV5-1,TRBD1,TRBJ1-2,CASSALNRGYGYTF,TGCGCCAGCAGCGCCCTAAACAGGGGATATGGCTACACCTTC
NA,TRBV20-1,NA,TRBJ2-3,CSASNRGAKDTQYF,TGCAGTGCTAGTAATCGGGGGGCGAAAGATACGCAGTATTTT
NA,TRBV5-1,TRBD1,TRBJ2-7,CASSLVQGATYEQYF,TGCGCCAGCAGCTTGGTTCAGGGGGCAACCTACGAGCAGTACTTC
NA,TRBV10-3,NA,TRBJ2-2,CAMRASSGTTNTGELFF,TGTGCCATGCGGGCTTCTTCCGGGACAACGAACACCGGGGAGCTGTTTTTT
NA,TRBV19,NA,TRBJ1-1,CASSFDRNTEAFF,TGTGCCAGTAGTTTCGACAGGAACACTGAAGCTTTCTTT
NA,TRBV19,TRBD1,TRBJ1-1,CASSQTGVGEAFF,TGTGCCAGTAGCCAGACAGGGGTGGGTGAAGCTTTCTTT
once,TRBV5-4,TRBD1,TRBJ2-7,CASSYRDRGFYEQYF,TGTGCCAGCAGCTACCGGGACAGGGGATTCTACGAGCAGTACTTC
NA,TRBV7-8,NA,TRBJ1-4,CASSNLGTGNEKLFF,TGTGCCAGCAGCAACCTCGGCACGGGGAATGAAAAACTGTTTTTT
NA,TRBV28,TRBD1,TRBJ1-6,CASISGTGNSPLHF,TGTGCCAGCATCTCGGGGACAGGGAATTCACCCCTCCACTTT
few,TRBV5-5,TRBD1,TRBJ1-6,CASSPGTGINSPLHF,TGTGCCAGCAGCCCGGGGACAGGAATAAATTCACCCCTCCACTTT
few,TRBV7-9,NA,TRBJ2-1,CASSPGTFNNEQFF,TGTGCCAGCAGCCCCGGGACTTTCAACAATGAGCAGTTCTTC
NA,TRBV2,TRBD2,TRBJ2-5,CASSEVHSGGETQYF,TGTGCCAGCAGTGAAGTACATAGCGGGGGAGAGACCCAGTACTTC
once,TRBV3-1/TRBV3-2,TRBD1,TRBJ1-5,CASSQTGMRNQPQHF,TGTGCCAGCAGCCAGACAGGGATGAGAAATCAGCCCCAGCATTTT
NA,TRBV10-3,NA,TRBJ1-5,CAAGGAGNQPQHF,TGTGCGGCGGGGGGTGCCGGCAATCAGCCCCAGCATTTT
NA,TRBV29-1,NA,TRBJ1-4,CSVEAQGGEKLFF,TGCAGCGTTGAAGCACAGGGTGGTGAAAAACTGTTTTTT
NA,TRBV18,TRBD2,TRBJ2-5,CASSPTSGEETQYF,TGTGCCAGCTCACCGACTAGCGGGGAAGAGACCCAGTACTTC
NA,TRBV4-2,NA,TRBJ1-5,CASSQGGQQPQHF,TGTGCCAGCAGCCAAGGAGGACAGCAGCCCCAGCATTTT
few,TRBV10-3,TRBD2,TRBJ2-1,CAISESVLAGGNNEQFF,TGTGCCATCAGTGAGAGCGTGCTAGCGGGGGGTAACAATGAGCAGTTCTTC
NA,TRBV2,NA,TRBJ1-6,CASSDRENSPLHF,TGTGCCAGCAGTGACCGGGAGAATTCACCCCTCCACTTT
NA,TRBV6-6,TRBD1,TRBJ2-7,CASSPGTGVGEQYF,TGTGCCAGCAGTCCCGGGACAGGGGTGGGGGAGCAGTACTTC
NA,TRBV2,NA,TRBJ1-5,CASSGTRTGIQPQHF,TGTGCCAGCAGTGGGACTCGGACCGGAATCCAGCCCCAGCATTTT